This paragraph reports one TCR beta chain. The same CDR3 can be traced to other DNA sequences in this sample. This table comes from immunoSEQ multiplex PCR, and its TCRdb copy is limited to in-frame clones, with some not included. The data show some 330,000 clones, roughly 90% seen once. The sample is drawn from a study of blood T cell repertoires in COVID-19. Study as a whole: Donors in the United States, Italy and Spain gave samples during acute or convalescent COVID-19.

Deletions cut 0 bases from V and 0 bases from J, with 5 bases between. Germline lookup yields CDR1 GTSNPN and CDR2 SVGIG (reference sequence). This CDR3 region has 13 residues. The sequenced material came from peripheral blood. The source of this sequence is a woman in her 50s with active or convalescent COVID-19. The chain links TRBV30 to TRBJ1-1, with D uncertain. This CDR3 is CAWSVLLNTEAFF. The CDR3, as DNA: TGTGCCTGGAGTGTACTCCTGAACACTGAAGCTTTCTTT.